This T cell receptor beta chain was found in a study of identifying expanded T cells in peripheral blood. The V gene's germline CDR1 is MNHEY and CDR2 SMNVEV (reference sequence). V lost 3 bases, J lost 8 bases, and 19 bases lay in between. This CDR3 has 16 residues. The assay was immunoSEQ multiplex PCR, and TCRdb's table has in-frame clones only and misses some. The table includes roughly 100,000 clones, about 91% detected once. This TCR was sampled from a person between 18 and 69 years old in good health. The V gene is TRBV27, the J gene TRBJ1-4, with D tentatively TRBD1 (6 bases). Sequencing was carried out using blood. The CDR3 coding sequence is TGTGCCAGCAGTTTCGGGGGCCACTGGGCTAGGGAAAAACTGTTTTTT. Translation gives CASSFGGHWAREKLFF.